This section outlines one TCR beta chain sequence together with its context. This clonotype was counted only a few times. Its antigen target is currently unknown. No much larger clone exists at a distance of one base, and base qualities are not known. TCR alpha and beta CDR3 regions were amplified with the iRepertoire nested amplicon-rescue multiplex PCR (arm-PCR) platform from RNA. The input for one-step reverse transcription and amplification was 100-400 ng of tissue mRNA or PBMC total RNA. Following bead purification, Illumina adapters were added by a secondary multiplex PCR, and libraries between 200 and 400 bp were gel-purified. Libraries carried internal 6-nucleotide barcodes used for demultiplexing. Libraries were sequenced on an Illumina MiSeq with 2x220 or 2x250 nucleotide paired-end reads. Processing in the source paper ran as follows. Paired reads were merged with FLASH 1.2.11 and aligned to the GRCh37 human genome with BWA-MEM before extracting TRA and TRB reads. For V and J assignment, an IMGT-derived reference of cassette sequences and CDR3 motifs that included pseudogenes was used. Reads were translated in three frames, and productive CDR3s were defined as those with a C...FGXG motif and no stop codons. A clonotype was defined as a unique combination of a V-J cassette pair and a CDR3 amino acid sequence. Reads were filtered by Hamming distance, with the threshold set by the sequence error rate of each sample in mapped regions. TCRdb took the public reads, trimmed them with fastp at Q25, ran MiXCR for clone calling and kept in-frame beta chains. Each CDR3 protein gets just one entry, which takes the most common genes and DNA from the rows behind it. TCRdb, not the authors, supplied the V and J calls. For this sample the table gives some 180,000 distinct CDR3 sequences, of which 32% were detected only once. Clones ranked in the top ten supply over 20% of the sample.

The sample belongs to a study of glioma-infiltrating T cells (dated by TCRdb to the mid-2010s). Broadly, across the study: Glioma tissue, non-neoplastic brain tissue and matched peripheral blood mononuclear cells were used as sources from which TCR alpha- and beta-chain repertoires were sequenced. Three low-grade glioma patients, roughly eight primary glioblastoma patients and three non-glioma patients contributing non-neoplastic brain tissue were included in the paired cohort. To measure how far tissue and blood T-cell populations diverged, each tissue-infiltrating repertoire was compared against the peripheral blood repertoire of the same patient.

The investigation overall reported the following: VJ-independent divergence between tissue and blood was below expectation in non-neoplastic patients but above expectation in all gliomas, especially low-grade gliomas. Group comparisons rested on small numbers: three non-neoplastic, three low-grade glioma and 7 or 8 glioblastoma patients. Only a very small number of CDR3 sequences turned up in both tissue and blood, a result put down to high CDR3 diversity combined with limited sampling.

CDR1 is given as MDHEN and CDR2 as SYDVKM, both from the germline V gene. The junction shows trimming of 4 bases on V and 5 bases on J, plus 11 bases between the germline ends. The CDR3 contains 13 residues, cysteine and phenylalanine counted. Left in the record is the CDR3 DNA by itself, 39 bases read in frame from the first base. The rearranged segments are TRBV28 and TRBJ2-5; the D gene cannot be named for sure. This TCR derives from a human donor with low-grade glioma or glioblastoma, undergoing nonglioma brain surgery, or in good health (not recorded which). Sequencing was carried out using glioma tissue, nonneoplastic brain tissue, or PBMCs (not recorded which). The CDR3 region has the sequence CASSSRLRETQYF. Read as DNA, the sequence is TGTGCCAGCAGTTCCCGACTCCGCGAGACCCAGTACTTC.